This T cell receptor beta chain was sequenced during a study of control samples from healthy donors and cancer patients. This CDR3 spans 15 amino acids. The germline V gene encodes CDR1 LNHDA and CDR2 SQIVND (reference sequence). V trimming: 3 bases; J trimming: 12 bases; junction bases outside the gene matches: 11. Sequenced by immunoSEQ multiplex PCR; TCRdb stores in-frame clones only, minus some. This table has 200,000 to 250,000 clones, just under 95% appearing once. Material for sequencing was blood. The chain employs TRBV19 and TRBJ2-1; 10 nucleotides align to TRBD1. The clonotype was recovered from a man aged 45-65 years in good health. The CDR3, as DNA: TGTGCCAGTAGTATGTCTTCGAGACAGGGGGCCCGGCAGTTCTTC. This gives the protein CASSMSSRQGARQFF.